The T cell receptor beta chain under discussion was sequenced for a study of CD8+CD57+ T cells in acquired aplastic anemia (dated by TCRdb to the late 2010s). Broadly, across the study: Extracted DNA from sorted CD4+ and CD8+ cells averaged around 3.2 ug, ranging from about 0.2 to 30 ug. For healthy donor samples, the average read count was around 10 million for CD4+ cells and roughly 11 million for CD8+ cells.

Broader findings and caveats from the paper: CD8+ Simpson's diversity did not differ significantly between patients and healthy controls (P=0.060). Although roughly 29 CD8+ CDR3 sequences were shared by patients and controls, these sequences appeared highly expressed in patients and within the immunodominant clones of patients.

Note on this clonotype: It has no known antigen specificity. The input lacks base qualities; no much larger clone sits a single base away.

The study deep-sequenced TCR repertoires of sorted CD4+ and CD8+ blood T cells from severe aplastic anemia patients and healthy subjects. Ficoll-Paque density gradient centrifugation was used to isolate peripheral blood mononuclear cells. Before DNA extraction, CD4+ and CD8+ T cells were sorted by FACS or by magnetic beads. Genomic DNA was used as template for profiling of TCR beta VDJ combinations and CDR3 sequences. An Illumina HiSeq 2000 was used for TCR repertoire sequencing. The paper's processing steps were these. Repertoire assessment relied on Simpson's diversity index, CDR3 size and DJ length profiles, and TRBV/TRBJ rearrangement plots. The most abundant DNA sequence in the deep sequencing data was taken as the immunodominant clone. CDR3 amino acid sequences were checked for sharing between subjects and were compared against published repertoires and the VDJdb database. The public reads were run again by TCRdb, first through fastp at Q25 and then through MiXCR, and only productive beta chains were kept. One record per CDR3 amino acid sequence lists the most common genes and DNA. The V and J calls and clone size come from TCRdb's table, not from the authors' own analysis. This sample is represented by 90,000 to 120,000 distinct CDR3 sequences; approximately 49% of them were singletons. The ten largest account for under 35% of the sample.

V sheds 4 bases and J sheds 4 bases, leaving 11 bases between their ends. The CDR3 has 13 amino acids, counting the end cysteine and phenylalanine. Only the CDR3 part of the read is kept: 39 bases, read in frame from the first base. The germline V gene supplies CDR1 MGHDK and CDR2 SYGVNS. The chain joins TRBV25-1 to TRBJ2-7; too little of a D gene remains to name it. This TCR was recovered from a human donor in good health, serving as a control. Sequencing used sorted CD4+, CD8+, or CD8+CD57+ T cells (not recorded which) from PBMCs. The bases are TGTGCCAGCAGTGGGGGTAACCGTTACGAGCAGTACTTC. Translated, it gives CASSGGNRYEQYF.